Here is one T cell receptor beta chain with its context. This sample was included in a study of blood T cell repertoires in COVID-19. About the research overall: Spain, Italy and the United States supplied samples that represented acute and convalescent COVID-19.

TCRdb keeps only in-frame clones here, not all; method: immunoSEQ multiplex PCR. The sample lists 190,000 or so clones, more than 85% occurring once. Deletions cut 2 bases from V and 7 bases from J, with 17 bases between. CDR1 and CDR2 from the germline V gene are SGHAT and FQDESV (reference sequence). This CDR3 is built from 15 residues. The receptor was derived from a man aged 40-49 years with active or convalescent COVID-19. This chain joins TRBV11-1 and TRBJ1-1; no definite D call. Sequencing was carried out using peripheral blood. CDR3 amino acids: CASSLSFVERGEAFF. The CDR3 coding sequence is TGTGCCAGCAGCTTAAGTTTTGTGGAGCGAGGTGAAGCTTTCTTT.